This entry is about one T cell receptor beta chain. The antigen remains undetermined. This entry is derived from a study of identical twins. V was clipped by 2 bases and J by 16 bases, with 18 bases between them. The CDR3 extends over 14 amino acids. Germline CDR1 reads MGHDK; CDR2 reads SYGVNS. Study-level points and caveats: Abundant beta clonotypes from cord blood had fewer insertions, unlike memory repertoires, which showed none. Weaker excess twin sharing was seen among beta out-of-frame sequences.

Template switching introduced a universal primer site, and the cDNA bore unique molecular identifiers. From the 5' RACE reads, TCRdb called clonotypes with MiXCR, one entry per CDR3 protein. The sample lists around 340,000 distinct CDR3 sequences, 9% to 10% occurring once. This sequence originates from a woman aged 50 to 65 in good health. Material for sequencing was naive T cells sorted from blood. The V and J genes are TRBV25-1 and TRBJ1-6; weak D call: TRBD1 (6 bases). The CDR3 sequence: CASSEGWEGTSLHF. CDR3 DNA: TGTGCCAGCAGTGAAGGTTGGGAGGGGACAAGTCTCCACTTT.